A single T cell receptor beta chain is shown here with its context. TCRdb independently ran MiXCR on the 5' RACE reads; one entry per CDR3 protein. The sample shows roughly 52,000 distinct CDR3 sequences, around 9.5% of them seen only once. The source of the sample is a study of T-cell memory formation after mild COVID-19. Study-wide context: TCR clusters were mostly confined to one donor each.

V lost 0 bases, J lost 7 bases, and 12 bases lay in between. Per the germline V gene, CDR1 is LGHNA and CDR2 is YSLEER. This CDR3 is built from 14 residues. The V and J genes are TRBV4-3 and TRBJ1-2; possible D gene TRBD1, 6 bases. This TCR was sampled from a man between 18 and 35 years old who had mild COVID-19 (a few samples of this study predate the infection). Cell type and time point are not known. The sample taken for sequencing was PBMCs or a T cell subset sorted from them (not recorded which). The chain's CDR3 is CASSQDLTGTGYTF. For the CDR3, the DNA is TGCGCCAGCAGCCAAGATCTTACAGGGACTGGCTACACCTTC.